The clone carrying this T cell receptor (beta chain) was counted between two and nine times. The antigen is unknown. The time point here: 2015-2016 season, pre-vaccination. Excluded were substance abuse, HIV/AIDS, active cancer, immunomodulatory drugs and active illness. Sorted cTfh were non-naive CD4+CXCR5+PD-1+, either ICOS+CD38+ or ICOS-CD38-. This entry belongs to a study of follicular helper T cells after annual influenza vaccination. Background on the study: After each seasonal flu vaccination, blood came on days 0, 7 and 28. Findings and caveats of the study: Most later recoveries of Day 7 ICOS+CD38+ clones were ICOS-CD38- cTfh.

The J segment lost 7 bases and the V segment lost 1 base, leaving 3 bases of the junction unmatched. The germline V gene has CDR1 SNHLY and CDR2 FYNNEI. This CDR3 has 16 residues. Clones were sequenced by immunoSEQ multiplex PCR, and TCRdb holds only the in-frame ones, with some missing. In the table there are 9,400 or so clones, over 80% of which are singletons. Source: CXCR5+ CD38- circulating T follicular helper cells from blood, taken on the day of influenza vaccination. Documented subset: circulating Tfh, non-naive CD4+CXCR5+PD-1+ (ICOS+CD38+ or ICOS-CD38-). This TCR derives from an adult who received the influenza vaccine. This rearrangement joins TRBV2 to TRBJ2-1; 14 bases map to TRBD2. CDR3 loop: CASSEGLAGGINEQFF. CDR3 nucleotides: TGTGCCAGCAGTGAAGGACTAGCGGGAGGGATAAATGAGCAGTTCTTC. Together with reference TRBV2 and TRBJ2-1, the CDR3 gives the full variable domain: EPEVTQTPSHQVTQMGQEVILRCVPISNHLYFYWYRQILGQKVEFLVSFYNNEISEKSEIFDDQFSVERPDGSNFTLKIRSTKLEDSAMYFCASSEGLAGGINEQFFGPGTRLTVL.